This T cell receptor (beta chain) was found in a study of shared clonotypes between healthy human individuals. With respect to this clone: Its matching antigen is unknown.

Selected positively for CCR7 and CD45RO-negative, naive CD8 cells excluded terminally differentiated effector memory CD45RA+ cells. Study outcomes and limitations: A handful of donors held 5% to 5.5% of naive CD4 clonotypes in common. Only blood underwent sampling, and tissue repertoires likely differ.

Per the original data handling: ImmunoSEQ output held junction-only sequences without quality scores, so filtering differed. Libraries were prepared by immunoSEQ multiplex PCR; TCRdb keeps only in-frame clonotypes and omits some of them. Clone size and V and J calls were adopted from that table, with D and trimming inferred from the DNA. Of about 2 million clones in the sample, about 94% were seen once. V dropped 8 bases and J dropped 1 base, with 8 bases sitting between them. The V gene's germline CDR1 is SQVTM and CDR2 ANQGSEA. CDR3 length equals 11 residues. The sequence derives from a man between 18 and 29 years old in good health. Input material: naive CD8+ T cells sorted from blood. The chain links TRBV29-1 to TRBJ1-2; no firm D call. CDR3 in DNA: TGCAGCTGTGGGGATAACTATGGCTACACCTTC. Its translation: CSCGDNYGYTF.